The 29 T cell receptor beta chains below were found in one sample sequenced in a study of Graves' ophthalmopathy and Graves' hyperthyroidism. RNA transcripts were the template, and TCR beta CDR3 regions were amplified from them. Second-round multiplex PCR came after first-round RT-PCR with HTBI primers. TCRdb re-called the multiplex PCR reads with MiXCR, one entry per CDR3 protein. This table has approximately 1.2 million distinct CDR3 sequences, roughly two fifths appearing once. Input material: peripheral blood or thyroid tissue (not recorded which). The receptor source for this set is an adult man with Graves' hyperthyroidism.

This clonotype was counted a few times. This rearrangement joins TRBV29-1 to TRBJ1-1; D gene uncertain. The CDR3 extends over 13 amino acids. CDR1 SQVTM and CDR2 ANQGSEA come from the germline V gene. Trimming cost V 6 bases and J 1 base, with 12 bases left between them. CDR3 sequence: CSVAWTPNTEAFF. The CDR3 DNA sequence: TGCAGCGTCGCCTGGACGCCGAACACTGAAGCTTTCTTT.

This clonotype was picked up many times. The chain carries TRBV10-1 and TRBJ2-7, with D uncertain. CDR1 is WNHNN, CDR2 SYGVQD, per germline (reference sequence). Deletions cut 0 bases from V and 3 bases from J, with 6 bases between. The CDR3 extends over 13 amino acids. The CDR3 sequence: CASSESSSYEQYF. CDR3 DNA: TGCGCCAGCAGTGAGTCCTCCAGCTACGAGCAGTACTTC.

The rearrangement uses TRBV6-2 or TRBV6-3 and TRBJ1-1; 8 bases line up with TRBD1. Germline-derived CDR1 and CDR2 are MNHEY and SVGEGT. Trimming cost V 0 bases and J 4 bases; bases outside gene matches: 4. The CDR3 spans 15 residues. The CDR3 DNA reads as TGTGCCAGCAGTTACTCTGACAGGGGTCCCACTGAAGCTTTCTTT. Translating gives CASSYSDRGPTEAFF.

This clonotype occurred many times. This chain connects TRBV5-5 to TRBJ1-5; D may be TRBD1 (6 bases). V was clipped by 0 bases and J by 6 bases, with 7 bases between them. Germline values: CDR1 SGHKS, CDR2 YYEKEE (reference sequence). This CDR3 has 13 amino acids. CDR3 loop: CASSLGTVQPQHF. The DNA of the CDR3 is TGTGCCAGCAGCTTGGGGACAGTTCAGCCCCAGCATTTT.

This clonotype appeared a few times. This chain connects TRBV11-2 to TRBJ1-2, with a possible D match to TRBD1 (6 bases). Germline values: CDR1 SGHAT, CDR2 FQNNGV. The CDR3 has 15 amino acids. The V and J ends lost 1 base and 2 bases respectively, with 11 bases between them. The CDR3 nucleotides are TGTGCCAGCAGCTTAGTATGGGGACAAAACTATGGCTACACCTTC. Translating it yields CASSLVWGQNYGYTF.

This clonotype has ten or more counts. The rearrangement uses TRBV2 and TRBJ1-2, with D perhaps TRBD1 (6 bases). This CDR3 is built from 14 residues. V was pared by 6 bases and J by 6 bases, with 17 bases between. Germline loops: CDR1 SNHLY, CDR2 FYNNEI. The CDR3 here is CASSLRGAGDGYTF. The DNA for the CDR3 is TGTGCCAGCAGCTTACGGGGGGCAGGGGATGGCTACACCTTC. The full variable domain, with the rest looked up from reference TRBV2 and TRBJ1-2, is EPEVTQTPSHQVTQMGQEVILRCVPISNHLYFYWYRQILGQKVEFLVSFYNNEISEKSEIFDDQFSVERPDGSNFTLKIRSTKLEDSAMYFCASSLRGAGDGYTFGSGTRLTVV.

This clonotype was picked up many times. The chain recombines TRBV29-1 with TRBJ2-5, with D possibly called TRBD1 or TRBD2 (6 bases each). The CDR3 spans 12 residues. Germline CDR1 and CDR2: SQVTM and ANQGSEA. Trimming removed 4 bases at V and 5 bases at J, with 11 bases between. For the CDR3, the DNA is TGCAGCGTTGTCCAGGGGAGGGAGACCCAGTACTTC. The encoded protein is CSVVQGRETQYF.

In its sample, this clonotype was seen many times. This CDR3 is CASSRDGQGGNQPQHF. In nucleotides, the CDR3 is TGTGCCAGCAGCCGAGACGGACAGGGAGGCAATCAGCCCCAGCATTTT. This chain connects TRBV7-2 to TRBJ1-5, with TRBD1 identical over 8 bases. With V trimmed by 5 bases and J by 2 bases, 8 bases remained unmatched. This CDR3 contains 16 residues. From germline, CDR1 is SGHTA and CDR2 FQGNSA.

This clonotype was recorded at least ten times. V and J are TRBV5-1 and TRBJ1-6; 8 nucleotides agree with TRBD1. Germline loops: CDR1 SGHRS, CDR2 YFSETQ. This CDR3 comprises 14 residues. Trimming at V came to 4 bases and at J to 8 bases, leaving 5 bases not matched to a gene. CDR3 sequence (DNA): TGCGCCAGCAGCCTGGGACAGGTGGATTCACCCCTCCACTTT. Translating gives CASSLGQVDSPLHF.

This clonotype was seen repeatedly, ten times or more. V gene TRBV6-1 combines with J gene TRBJ2-5; D is perhaps TRBD2 (5 bases). Trimming shortened V by 6 bases and J by 5 bases, and 16 bases separated the two germline ends. The germline V gene encodes CDR1 MNHNS and CDR2 SASEGT. This CDR3 region has 14 residues. CDR3 DNA sequence: TGTGCCAGCAGGCCTTCCGGGGTCGTGGAGACCCAGTACTTC. It codes for CASRPSGVVETQYF.

The chain uses TRBV25-1 and TRBJ2-6, with TRBD1 matching 7 bases. Germline V CDR1 and CDR2: MGHDK, SYGVNS. This CDR3 is built from 14 residues. The junction had 4 bases not matched to a gene; V was cut back by 11 bases and J by 0 bases. DNA of the CDR3: TGTGCCGGGACAGCTTTCTCTGGGGCCAACGTCCTGACTTTC. It encodes CAGTAFSGANVLTF. Full variable domain (missing parts from reference TRBV25-1 and TRBJ2-6): EADIYQTPRYLVIGTGKKITLECSQTMGHDKMYWYQQDPGMELHLIHYSYGVNSTEKGDLSSESTVSRIRTEHFPLTLESARPSHTSQYLCAGTAFSGANVLTFGAGSRLTVL.

This clonotype has a handful of counts. The rearrangement joins TRBV12-3 or TRBV12-4 to TRBJ1-5; no reliable D call. The V and J ends lost 5 bases and 8 bases respectively, with 16 bases between them. The CDR3 contains 14 residues. The CDR3 DNA reads as TGTGCCAGCAGTAAAAATACCCAGGTAAAGCCCCAGCATTTT. It yields the protein CASSKNTQVKPQHF.

Worth noting for this clonotype: Being one base from a much bigger clone, this may be a read error. This rearrangement joins TRBV7-6 to TRBJ1-1, with 7 bases that match TRBD1. Germline loops: CDR1 SGHVS, CDR2 FNYEAQ. The CDR3 has 17 residues. The J segment lost 4 bases and the V segment lost 5 bases, leaving 16 bases of the junction unmatched. CDR3 protein: CASSIGAGGGLSTEAFF. DNA for the CDR3: TGTGCCAGCAGCATAGGGGCAGGGGGTGGACTGAGCACTGAAGCTTTCTTT.

With regard to this clonotype: A much bigger clone sits one base away, suggesting this may be a read error. Because the CDR3's place on the DNA is in doubt, the DNA is left out and the CDR3 is given as listed by TCRdb. This chain connects TRBV5-4 to TRBJ1-5. Ends included, the CDR3 has 14 residues. The germline CDR1 and CDR2 sequences are SGHNT and YYREEE (reference sequence). Here the CDR3 reads CASSPYKCNQPQNF.

The chain carries TRBV7-9 and TRBJ2-7, with D tentatively TRBD1 (5 bases). The CDR3 spans 12 residues. Germline V gene lookup returns CDR1 SEHNR and CDR2 FQNEAQ (reference sequence). V gave up 3 bases and J gave up 13 bases, with 16 bases separating them. CDR3 residues: CASSLERRVEYF. The CDR3 bases are TGTGCCAGCAGCTTGGAGCGCAGGGTCGAATACTTC. The variable domain in full, with the rest retrieved from reference TRBV7-9 and TRBJ2-7, is DTGVSQNPRHKITKRGQNVTFRCDPISEHNRLYWYRQTLGQGPEFLTYFQNEAQLEKSRLLSDRFSAERPKGSFSTLEIQRTEQGDSAMYLCASSLERRVEYFGPGTRLTVT.

With respect to this clonotype: A single base separates this from a much larger clone, so it may be a read error. The chain links TRBV11-2 to TRBJ1-1; 7 nucleotides agree with TRBD1. The germline gives CDR1 SGHAT, CDR2 FQNNGV. V was clipped by 2 bases and J by 6 bases; unmatched bases: 6. This CDR3 is built from 14 residues. CDR3 nucleotides: TGTGCCAGCAGCTTAACAGGGGAGTCGGCTGAAGCTTTCTTT. This sequence encodes CASSLTGESAEAFF.

The chain employs TRBV5-1 and TRBJ2-7, with TRBD2 matching 11 bases. The V segment lost 1 base and the J segment 6 bases; nucleotides outside the gene matches: 12. The CDR3 length is 17 residues. Germline V lookup: CDR1 SGHRS, CDR2 YFSETQ. The DNA for the CDR3 is TGCGCCAGCAGCTTGTCACTAGCGGGGGCCCGCCGGGCCGAGCAGTACTTC. Amino acids: CASSLSLAGARRAEQYF.

The chain uses TRBV10-2 and TRBJ1-5, with D tentatively TRBD1 (5 bases). CDR1 is WSHSY, CDR2 SAAADI, per germline. The CDR3 runs 16 residues. The V and J ends lost 3 bases and 0 bases respectively, with 12 bases between them. Here the CDR3 DNA reads TGCGCCAGCAGTGATACTAGGAGGGGTAGCAATCAGCCCCAGCATTTT. Translating it yields CASSDTRRGSNQPQHF.

This clonotype has only one observation. The chain uses TRBV25-1 and TRBJ2-7; D remains ambiguous. The CDR3 has 14 residues. Germline V gene data show CDR1 as MGHDK and CDR2 as SYGVNS. Trimming took 8 bases from V and 2 from J, leaving 16 bases between them. The chain's CDR3 is CASVEAGRAYEQYF. The CDR3 DNA reads TGTGCCAGCGTTGAAGCCGGACGGGCCTACGAGCAGTACTTC.

This clonotype was seen a few times. This chain connects TRBV4-1 to TRBJ2-7; TRBD1 aligns across 7 bases. V shed 3 bases and J 5 bases; nucleotides not matched to a gene: 7. Germline V CDR1 and CDR2: MGHRA, YSYEKL. The CDR3 length is 14 residues. In nucleotides, the CDR3 is TGCGCCAGCAGCCATCCTGACAGGGTTAACGAGCAGTACTTC. Translating it yields CASSHPDRVNEQYF.

The chain uses TRBV7-8 and TRBJ1-5; weak D call: TRBD1 (6 bases). From germline, CDR1 is SGHVS and CDR2 FQNEAQ. The CDR3 runs 13 residues. The CDR3 here is CASSGRGGQPQHF. The CDR3 DNA reads as TGTGCTTCGTCAGGCAGGGGAGGTCAGCCCCAGCATTTT. Together with reference TRBV7-8 and TRBJ1-5, the CDR3 gives the full variable domain: GAGVSQSPRYKVAKRGQDVALRCDPISGHVSLFWYQQALGQGPEFLTYFQNEAQLDKSGLPSDRFFAERPEGSVSTLKIQRTQQEDSAVYLCASSGRGGQPQHFGDGTRLSIL.

This rearrangement joins TRBV20-1 to TRBJ1-5; TRBD1 matches at 8 bases. Germline CDR1 is DFQATT and CDR2 is SNEGSKA (reference sequence). CDR3 length equals 13 residues. J lost 7 bases, V lost 2 bases, and 4 bases had no gene match. For the CDR3, the DNA is TGCAGTGCTAGAAAGACAGGGGTGCAGCCCCAGCATTTT. This sequence encodes CSARKTGVQPQHF.

This clonotype was found many times. This chain uses TRBV5-1 with TRBJ2-7; D is possibly TRBD1 (6 bases). V lost 0 bases to trimming and J lost 2 bases, with 12 bases between them. CDR3 length: 15 amino acids. Germline CDR1 is SGHRS and CDR2 is YFSETQ. The CDR3 loop reads CASSLVPGDTYEQYF. The CDR3 nucleotides are TGCGCCAGCAGCTTGGTCCCCGGGGACACCTACGAGCAGTACTTC.

This clonotype occurred a few times. The chain joins TRBV14 to TRBJ1-2; TRBD1 agrees at 9 bases. The CDR3 spans 13 residues. Germline assignment: CDR1 SGHDN and CDR2 FVKESK. The V segment lost 4 bases and the J segment 10 bases; nucleotides outside the gene matches: 7. CDR3 sequence reads: CASSPRTGDDYTF. The CDR3 bases are TGTGCCAGCAGCCCGAGGACAGGGGATGACTACACCTTC.

The genes are TRBV28 and TRBJ1-5; 7 nucleotides align to TRBD1. CDR1 is MDHEN, CDR2 SYDVKM, per germline. V lost 8 bases to trimming and J lost 9 bases; unmatched junction nucleotides: 10. This CDR3 has 13 residues. In DNA form, the CDR3 reads TGTGCCAGCTCGACAGGGTTGGGTTTGCCCCAGCATTTT. Residues: CASSTGLGLPQHF.

CDR3 in DNA: TGTGCCAGCAGCTTGCGACAGAGGGTCCTACAAAATCAGGAGGAACTGTTTTTT. Encoded protein: CASSLRQRVLQNQEELFF. The chain carries TRBV12-3 or TRBV12-4 and TRBJ1-4, with D perhaps matching TRBD1 (5 bases). The CDR3 loop spans 18 amino acids. Trimming removed 6 bases from V and 12 bases from J, with 32 bases in between.

The chain carries TRBV7-9 and TRBJ2-7; possible D gene TRBD1, 8 bases. V was shortened by 5 bases and J by 4 bases, with 24 bases between the two germline ends. The CDR3 length is 17 residues. CDR1 is SEHNR and CDR2 is FQNEAQ in the germline V gene (reference sequence). The DNA of the CDR3 is TGTGCCAGCAGCATATCCGGACAGGGCGGGAGTGGGTACGAGCAGTACTTC. Translating gives CASSISGQGGSGYEQYF.

This clonotype was detected many times. This chain connects TRBV20-1 to TRBJ2-7; D ambiguous. The CDR3 runs to 13 residues. Germline CDR1 DFQATT, CDR2 SNEGSKA (reference sequence). Trimming shortened V by 6 bases and J by 2 bases, and 14 bases separated the two germline ends. CDR3 sequence (DNA): TGCAGTGCGTGGCCCCGCGACGCCTACGAGCAGTACTTC. Amino acids: CSAWPRDAYEQYF.

The chain links TRBV7-2 to TRBJ2-5, with a tentative D call TRBD2 (6 bases). The ends were cut back, 1 base at V and 5 bases at J, with 32 bases in the middle. Germline V CDR1 and CDR2: SGHTA, FQGNSA. This CDR3 has 21 residues. In DNA, the CDR3 is TGTGCCAGCAGCTTAGGGCGGAATCTCGGGTCTAGCGTGAGGGCCGGGGAGACCCAGTACTTC. Amino acids: CASSLGRNLGSSVRAGETQYF.